The 20 T cell receptor beta chains presented below share a single source sample, sequenced in a study of tumor and adjacent non-tumor tissue in lung cancer. Three rounds of nested PCR, following a modified ARM-PCR protocol, produced the TCRbeta library. TCRdb fed the multiplex PCR reads into MiXCR, producing one record per CDR3 protein. The sample yields approximately 100,000 distinct CDR3 sequences, approximately 60% seen once. RNA was extracted from bulk tissue without any cell sorting. This non-tumor lung sample came from over 3 cm beyond the tumor edge. Material for sequencing was distant non-tumor lung tissue. All receptors come from a man aged 30-40 years with non-small cell lung cancer.

As regards this clonotype: Germline and junction disagree at one end, which may indicate a read error. J is TRBJ1-2 and V is TRBV6-1; a weak D match, TRBD1 (5 bases). Germline loops: CDR1 MNHNS, CDR2 SASEGT. The CDR3 runs 15 residues. The CDR3 nucleotides are TGTGCCAGCAGTCGATTCGGACATGGTGATGCTGGCTACACATTC. This gives the protein CASSRFGHGDAGYTF.

At least ten counts were recorded for this clonotype. J is TRBJ2-5 and V is TRBV5-4; 8 bases fit TRBD2. This CDR3 has 16 amino acids. With 3 bases clipped from V and 3 bases from J, the junction kept 10 bases outside the gene matches. Looked up from germline, CDR1 is SGHNT and CDR2 is YYREEE (reference sequence). The CDR3 sequence is CASSSTKRGLKETQYF. The DNA for the CDR3 is TGTGCCAGCAGCTCCACAAAGCGGGGGCTAAAAGAGACCCAGTACTTC.

This clonotype has just one count. This clone may be a read error of a much larger clone one base away. The CDR3 DNA is TGTGCCAGCAGCTTAGGAACGGGTATGGAGACCCAGTACTTC. This translates into CASSLGTGMETQYF. The chain links TRBV7-9 to TRBJ2-5; D not certain. V shed 1 base and J shed 5 bases, with 11 bases lying between them. The CDR3 length is 14 residues. Germline lookup yields CDR1 SEHNR and CDR2 FQNEAQ (reference sequence).

This clonotype occurred once. The chain uses TRBV4-3 and TRBJ2-3; either TRBD1 or TRBD2 may fit D (7 bases each). V shed 3 bases and J shed 1 base, with 14 bases lying between them. The CDR3 covers 16 residues. Germline values: CDR1 LGHNA, CDR2 YSLEER. Written as DNA, the CDR3 is TGCGCCAGCAGCCAGAACAGGGGAGGGGGCACAGATACGCAGTATTTT. Translating gives CASSQNRGGGTDTQYF.

J is TRBJ2-7 and V is TRBV11-3; either TRBD1 or TRBD2 may supply D (5 bases each). The CDR3 covers 15 residues. Per the germline V gene, CDR1 is SGHNT and CDR2 is YENEEA. V was trimmed by 5 bases and J by 3 bases, leaving 17 bases between them. The CDR3 region is CASSRGSGPFYEQYF. For the CDR3, the DNA is TGTGCCAGCAGCCGTGGTTCGGGGCCCTTCTACGAGCAGTACTTC.

This clonotype was observed many times. The chain employs TRBV4-3 and TRBJ1-2; 7 bases are shared with TRBD1. The CDR3 length is 13 residues. The J segment lost 9 bases and the V segment lost 6 bases, leaving 10 bases of the junction unmatched. Germline CDR1 LGHNA, CDR2 YSLEER. The CDR3 DNA follows: TGCGCCAGCAGGCGGGACAGTCCAGAGAGCTACACCTTC. Protein product: CASRRDSPESYTF.

J is TRBJ1-1 and V is TRBV11-2; maybe TRBD1 (5 bases). The CDR3 has 13 residues. V was cut by 7 bases and J by 2 bases, with 11 bases left in between. CDR1 is SGHAT and CDR2 is FQNNGV in the germline V gene. As DNA, the CDR3 is TGTGCCAGCAACCTAGACAGTAACACTGAAGCTTTCTTT. It encodes CASNLDSNTEAFF.

This clonotype counts as medium-sized. The V and J genes are TRBV11-3 and TRBJ2-3, with TRBD2 matching over 12 bases. V shed 5 bases and J 4 bases; nucleotides not matched to a gene: 7. CDR3 length: 16 amino acids. The germline gives CDR1 SGHNT, CDR2 YENEEA. DNA for the CDR3: TGTGCCAGCAGCAGGGGGACTAGCGGGCGGTCAGATACGCAGTATTTT. Protein sequence: CASSRGTSGRSDTQYF.

This clonotype was seen many times. J is TRBJ1-5 and V is TRBV6-5; 8 nucleotides agree with TRBD1. Trimming took 6 bases from V and 0 from J; bases not matched to a gene: 4. Germline assignment: CDR1 MNHEY and CDR2 SVGAGI. The length of the CDR3 is 15 residues. The CDR3 reads CASSNDRGSNQPQHF. The CDR3, as DNA: TGTGCCAGCAGCAACGACAGGGGTAGCAATCAGCCCCAGCATTTT.

This clonotype has more than one count but fewer than ten. A read error may explain this, as a much larger clone is one base away. The chain uses TRBV12-3 or TRBV12-4 and TRBJ2-2, with D maybe TRBD2 (5 bases). The CDR3 runs to 14 residues. The CDR3 here is CVSSLASTPGELFF. CDR3 coding DNA: TGTGTCAGCAGTTTAGCGTCCACCCCCGGGGAGCTGTTTTTT.

With regard to this clonotype: Germline and junction disagree at one end, which may indicate a read error. This chain uses TRBV20-1 with TRBJ2-5, with D possibly being TRBD1 or TRBD2 (5 bases each). This CDR3 region has 15 residues. Germline assignment: CDR1 DFQATT and CDR2 SNEGSKA (reference sequence). CDR3 bases: TGCAGTGCTCGGACCGGGACGGACGGAAATGAGACCCAATACTTC. It yields the protein CSARTGTDGNETQYF.

There are a few counts of this clonotype. Given the absence of the conserved phenylalanine or tryptophan at the CDR3 end, a read error is likely. The chain links TRBV4-1 to TRBJ2-7; D perhaps matches TRBD1 (6 bases). Germline V gene data show CDR1 as MGHRA and CDR2 as YSYEKL. The CDR3 loop spans 16 amino acids. CDR3 sequence reads: CASSQDEMGQTYEQYL. The CDR3 DNA follows: TGTGCCAGCAGCCAAGATGAGATGGGACAAACCTACGAGCAGTACTTA.

For this clonotype: The CDR3 does not close with the conserved phenylalanine or tryptophan, likely indicating a read error. The chain has TRBV11-3 and TRBJ2-1; D may be TRBD1 or TRBD2 (5 bases each). Germline loops: CDR1 SGHNT, CDR2 YENEEA. The CDR3 totals 14 residues. The CDR3 is CANSERQGVGEQFY. The CDR3 DNA reads as TGTGCCAACAGCGAAAGGCAGGGAGTGGGTGAGCAGTTCTAC.

About this clonotype itself: The junction departs from the called germline gene at one end, perhaps through a read error. This chain connects TRBV7-3 to TRBJ2-3; no reliable D call. From germline, CDR1 is SGHTA and CDR2 FQGTGA. CDR3 length: 12 amino acids. CDR3 in amino acids: CASSPGTDTQCF. The CDR3 nucleotides read TGTGCCAGCAGCCCTGGCACAGATACGCAGTGTTTT. The variable domain in full, with the rest retrieved from reference TRBV7-3 and TRBJ2-3, is GAGVSQTPSNKVTEKGKYVELRCDPISGHTALYWYRQSLGQGPEFLIYFQGTGAADDSGLPNDRFFAVRPEGSVSTLKIQRTERGDSAVYLCASSPGTDTQCFGPGTRLTVL.

This clonotype was detected many times. The chain's CDR3 is CATRQIEAFF. The DNA for the CDR3 is TGTGCCACCCGACAGATTGAAGCTTTCTTT. The J gene is TRBJ1-1, the V gene TRBV6-5; a weak D match, TRBD1 (5 bases). Germline lookup yields CDR1 MNHEY and CDR2 SVGAGI. V lost 10 bases, J lost 7 bases, and 10 bases lay in between. There are 10 residues in the CDR3.

About this clonotype itself: A much larger clonotype is one base distant, so this may be a read error. The chain combines TRBV4-2 with TRBJ2-5; D assignment may be TRBD1 or TRBD2 (6 bases each). Per germline, CDR1 LGHNA and CDR2 YNFKEQ. The CDR3 extends over 13 amino acids. This CDR3 is CASGQGGGETQYF. For the CDR3, the DNA is TGTGCCAGCGGCCAAGGGGGAGGAGAGACCCAGTACTTC.

This clonotype appeared a few times. The CDR3 is CASSLGTSQYF. Here the CDR3 DNA reads TGTGCCAGCAGCCTGGGAACGTCCCAGTACTTC. The J gene is TRBJ2-5, the V gene TRBV11-1, with D hard to call. Trimming took 5 bases from V and 9 from J, leaving 10 bases between them. The CDR3 runs to 11 residues. CDR1 SGHAT and CDR2 FQDESV come from the germline V gene (reference sequence). The whole variable domain, filled in from reference TRBV11-1 and TRBJ2-5, reads EAEVAQSPRYKITEKSQAVAFWCDPISGHATLYWYRQILGQGPELLVQFQDESVVDDSQLPKDRFSAERLKGVDSTLKIQPAELGDSAMYLCASSLGTSQYFGPGTRLLVL.

This clonotype is a singleton in its sample. The rearrangement uses TRBV4-1 and TRBJ2-7; tentative D call: TRBD2 (6 bases). The CDR3 has 17 amino acids. The V gene lost 1 base and the J gene lost 5 bases, with 21 bases spanning the gap. Germline CDR1 and CDR2: MGHRA and YSYEKL. The CDR3, as DNA: TGCGCCAGCAGCCAAGGCTTAGCTGGAGGGCCTGTTGACGAGCAGTACTTC. Translated: CASSQGLAGGPVDEQYF.

This clonotype was seen just once. Lacking the conserved final phenylalanine or tryptophan, this CDR3 likely reflects a read error. The rearrangement uses TRBV20-1 and TRBJ2-3; D is ambiguous. Germline CDR1 reads DFQATT; CDR2 reads SNEGSKA (reference sequence). The CDR3 runs 12 residues. CDR3 DNA sequence: TGCAGCTCTTTTCGTGACACAGATACGCAGTATTCT. It translates to CSSFRDTDTQYS.

Details on this clonotype: Its ends do not fully match the called genes, so a read error is possible. V is TRBV6-1 and J is TRBJ2-3; D possibly matches TRBD1 or TRBD2 (5 bases each). CDR3 size: 14 residues. From germline, CDR1 is MNHNS and CDR2 SASEGT. CDR3 in DNA: TGTGCCAGCAGCGTCCGGGACGCAAGAGATAGGCAGTATTTT. This sequence encodes CASSVRDARDRQYF.